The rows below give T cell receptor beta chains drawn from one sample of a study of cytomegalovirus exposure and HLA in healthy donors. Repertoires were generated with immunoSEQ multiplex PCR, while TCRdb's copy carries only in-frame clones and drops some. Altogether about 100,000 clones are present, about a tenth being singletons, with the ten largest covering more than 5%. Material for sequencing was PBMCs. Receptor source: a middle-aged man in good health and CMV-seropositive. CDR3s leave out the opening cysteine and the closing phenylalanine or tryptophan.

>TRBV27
ASSLGQSYGYT
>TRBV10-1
ASSDSQGIVDTQY
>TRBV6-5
ASSYSRLAGTYEQY
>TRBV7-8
ASNSFGGFNEQF
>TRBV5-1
ASSLEWGQIYGYT
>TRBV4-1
ASSQDITGIYEQY
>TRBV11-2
ASSLVAGGETQY
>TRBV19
ASRLTGTGNQPQH
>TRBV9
ASSPNPRLAGYNEQF
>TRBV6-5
ASSREDTQY
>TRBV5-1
ASSLAGRANNEQF
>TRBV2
ASSDRVDSGNTIY
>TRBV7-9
ASSMTGEGETQY
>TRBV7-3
ASSDGGTGELF
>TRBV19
ATSLNEQF
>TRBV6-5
ASRGGEVYGYT
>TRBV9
ASNSGTERYNEQF
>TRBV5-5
ASSPSPRGANQPQH
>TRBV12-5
ASGLVQGPFGGYNEQF
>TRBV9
ASSPGGRTEAF
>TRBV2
ASSQEGQGPNEQF
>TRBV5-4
ASSFHYTDTQY
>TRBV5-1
ASSRQGPPEKLF
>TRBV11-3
ASSLGRGDTQY
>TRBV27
ASSPDRGVSGANVLT
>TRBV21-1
ASSKEQESTDTQY
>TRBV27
ASSLLSLAGSLEY
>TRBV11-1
ASSLGGVTEAF
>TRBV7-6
ASSSDRGLLEQY
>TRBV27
ASSLSISYEQY
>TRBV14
ASSLGLAGVADTQY
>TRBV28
ASSYRDYGYT
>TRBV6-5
ASSYRAGQGSYEQY
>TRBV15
ATSRDPVDTQY
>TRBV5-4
ASSLAEDGEQY
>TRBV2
ASSVIQITSGNTIY
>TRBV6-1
ASSAVAGGPSNEQF
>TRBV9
ASSVWDRGYEQY
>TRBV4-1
ASSLAGKPF
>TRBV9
ASSVDSLNTEAF
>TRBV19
ASSGATGLRDTQY
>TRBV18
ASSPVLTKEEPQH
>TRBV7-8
ASSSVKQGSQY
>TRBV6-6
ASSSPDRSYEQY
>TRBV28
ASSLRSLAEAF
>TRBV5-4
ASSGNGIVRTQY
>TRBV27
ASSFQYRGDQPQH
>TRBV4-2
ASSQGDTGANVLT